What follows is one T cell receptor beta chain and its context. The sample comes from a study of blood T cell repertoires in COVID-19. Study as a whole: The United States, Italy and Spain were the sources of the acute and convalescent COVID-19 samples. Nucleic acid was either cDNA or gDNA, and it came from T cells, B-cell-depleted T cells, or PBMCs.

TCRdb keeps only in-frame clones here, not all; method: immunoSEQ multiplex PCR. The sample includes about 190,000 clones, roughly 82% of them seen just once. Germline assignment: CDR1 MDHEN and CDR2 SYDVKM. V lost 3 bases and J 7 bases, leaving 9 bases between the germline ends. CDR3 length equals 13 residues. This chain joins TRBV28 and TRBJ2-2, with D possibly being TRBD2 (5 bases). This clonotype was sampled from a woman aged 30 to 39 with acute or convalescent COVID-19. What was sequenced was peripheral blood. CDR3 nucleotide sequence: TGTGCCAGCAGTTTTCGGGATTTCGGGGAGCTGTTTTTT. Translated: CASSFRDFGELFF.